The T cell receptor beta chain described here comes from a study of CD8 T cells in Susac syndrome (dated by TCRdb to the late 2010s). Regarding the study in general: Repertoire sequencing was used to test whether CD8+ T cell activation and differentiation in Susac syndrome was antigen driven. CD8+ T cell repertoire clonality was compared between more than ten healthy donors, roughly 14 Susac syndrome patients and some 15 multiple sclerosis patients.

In its sample, this clonotype was seen once. The specificity of this receptor is unknown. No base quality information exists; no much larger clone differs at one position. A single read makes a weak case. RNA was extracted with the RNeasy kit and roughly 0.5 to 1 ug was reverse transcribed using random hexamers. The immunoSEQ multiplex PCR assay, which covers 54 Vbeta and 13 Jbeta segments, was used to amplify TCR beta CDR3 regions. Bias from PCR amplification was corrected by using a synthetic template baseline for primer optimization and for computational correction. Per the source publication's procedure: Reads were assigned to V, D and J genes according to IMGT and analyzed in immunoSEQ Analyzer, with only productive sequences retained. Clonality was computed as one minus Shannon entropy normalized by log2 of the number of productive unique sequences. For each patient and control, public and private clones were evaluated within the 100 most prevalent clones. Clones were defined as Susac-specific if absent from the healthy and MS cohorts, from 900 to 1,300 published viral clones and from other ImmuneACCESS disease sequences. In-frame beta chains were kept once TCRdb had trimmed the public reads at Q25 with fastp and called clones with MiXCR. Entries are consolidated by CDR3 protein sequence, retaining the most common genes and DNA. The V and J calls follow TCRdb's processing rather than the paper's. The sample table lists about 150,000 distinct CDR3 sequences, about 94% of them with a count of one. The ten largest clonotypes hold over 0.2% of the sample.

The germline V gene (reference sequence) supplies CDR1 SEHNR and CDR2 FQNEAQ. The CDR3 goes from the cysteine to the phenylalanine over 15 residues. The CDR3 DNA has 45 bases and is translated from base 1. For this chain, trimming is 2 bases at the V end and 4 bases at the J end, and the number of junction bases without a gene match is 7. Overall study results and their limits: The TCR sequencing and HLA analysis was acknowledged to have included a relatively small number of individuals.

Peripheral blood CD8+ and CD4+ T cells from healthy donors, Susac syndrome patients and multiple sclerosis patients were profiled using high-throughput TCR beta sequencing. The multiple sclerosis controls were treatment-naive patients who had stable or active relapsing-remitting disease and met the revised McDonald criteria. Bulk CD8+ and CD4+ T cells were purified by magnetic negative isolation, while CD8+ TEMRA cells were enriched using FACS. Blood was drawn into EDTA tubes, processed within 24 hours, and PBMCs were isolated by density gradient centrifugation. PBMCs destined for TCR sequencing were cryopreserved in liquid nitrogen and later thawed in a 37 °C water bath. The sorted or isolated CD4+, CD8+ and CD8+ TEMRA cells had a purity of 90% or higher.

The source of this sequence is a human donor with multiple sclerosis. Sequencing input: CD8+ T cells from PBMCs. The chain is encoded by TRBV7-9 joined to TRBJ1-2; 7 bases in the middle match TRBD1. Here the CDR3 is given as CASSLIVPGGYGYTF. The DNA sequence reads TGTGCCAGCAGCTTAATCGTCCCAGGGGGCTATGGCTACACCTTC.